This TCR beta chain derives from a study of blood T cells in healthy people across ages. Primed by a sample-barcoded 5' primer and a J-beta primer mix, a second PCR proceeded for 7 to 11 cycles. In TCRdb, the 5' RACE reads were re-called with MiXCR into one record per CDR3 protein. The sample shows more than 800,000 distinct CDR3 sequences, 29% of them seen only once. This CDR3 is 13 amino acids long. Germline V CDR1 and CDR2: SGHRS, YFSETQ. The ends were cut back, 4 bases at V and 4 bases at J, with 11 bases in the middle. This clonotype was detected ten times or more. The chain links TRBV5-1 to TRBJ2-5; D is unclear. The sequencing sample was made of blood. The TCR originated in an elderly woman in good health. The CDR3, as DNA: TGCGCCAGCAGCCTGGAGAAAGGAGAGACCCAGTACTTC. Translated: CASSLEKGETQYF. The full variable domain, rest sourced from reference TRBV5-1 and TRBJ2-5, is KAGVTQTPRYLIKTRGQQVTLSCSPISGHRSVSWYQQTPGQGLQFLFEYFSETQRNKGNFPGRFSGRQFSNSRSEMNVSTLELGDSALYLCASSLEKGETQYFGPGTRLLVL.